Below are 27 T cell receptor beta chains sequenced from a single sample in a study of control samples from healthy donors and cancer patients (dated by TCRdb to the early 2020s). The library relied on the immunoSEQ multiplex PCR assay. TCRdb retrieved this table from immuneACCESS and kept in-frame rearrangements only. Not all clones are present; in checked studies, unresolved V genes account for under half, and no reason is known for the remainder. The table for this sample lists 150,000 or so clones; about nine tenths of them were counted only once. The ten largest clones capture 4.5% to 7% of the sample. Material: blood. The source of these receptors is a young man in good health.

The V call is TRBV5-1, the J call TRBJ1-1; TRBD1 matches at 7 bases. Germline CDR1 SGHRS, CDR2 YFSETQ. CDR3 size: 13 residues. V shed 5 bases and J 1 base; nucleotides not matched to a gene: 2. This CDR3 reads CASRTGQNTEAFF. The CDR3 bases are TGCGCCAGCAGGACAGGGCAGAACACTGAAGCTTTCTTT.

J is TRBJ2-7 and V is TRBV6-1, with D tentatively TRBD1 (6 bases). The CDR3 covers 15 residues. Trimming removed 2 bases at V and 0 bases at J, with 11 bases between. Germline V gives CDR1 MNHNS, CDR2 SASEGT. Here the CDR3 reads CASSERTVFSYEQYF. Here the CDR3 DNA reads TGTGCCAGCAGTGAAAGGACAGTCTTCTCCTACGAGCAGTACTTC.

In its sample, this clone was seen a few times. CDR3 in DNA: TGTGCCAGCAGCCTGACTAGCGTCGAGCAGTACTTC. Its protein is CASSLTSVEQYF. The chain uses TRBV2 and TRBJ2-7; 8 bases match TRBD2. V trimming: 6 bases; J trimming: 6 bases; junction bases outside the gene matches: 4. This CDR3 region has 12 residues. Germline V gene data show CDR1 as SNHLY and CDR2 as FYNNEI.

The genes are TRBV5-1 and TRBJ2-6; TRBD1 agrees at 8 bases. CDR3 length equals 18 residues. J lost 0 bases, V lost 4 bases, and 9 bases had no gene match. The germline CDR1 and CDR2 sequences are SGHRS and YFSETQ. CDR3 loop: CASSPAGTGYSGANVLTF. DNA for the CDR3: TGCGCCAGCAGCCCCGCCGGGACAGGCTACTCTGGGGCCAACGTCCTGACTTTC.

V and J are TRBV4-1 and TRBJ2-7; D might be TRBD2 (5 bases). Trimming shortened V by 1 base and J by 1 base, and 17 bases separated the two germline ends. The CDR3 spans 17 residues. CDR1 MGHRA and CDR2 YSYEKL come from the germline V gene. CDR3 sequence (DNA): TGCGCCAGCAGCCAAGCTTTCGGGGTAGTAGGGTCCTACGAGCAGTACTTC. Its protein product is CASSQAFGVVGSYEQYF.

The chain combines TRBV7-2 with TRBJ1-4; no firm D call. Germline V gene lookup returns CDR1 SGHTA and CDR2 FQGNSA. With 1 base removed from V and 0 bases from J, the gap between germline ends came to 6 bases. The CDR3 length is 15 residues. The DNA for the CDR3 is TGTGCCAGCAGCTTAGGGTTTGCAACTAATGAAAAACTGTTTTTT. Translation: CASSLGFATNEKLFF.

This rearrangement joins TRBV21-1 to TRBJ1-2. TRBV21-1 is an annotated pseudogene. The CDR3 length is 10 residues. The CDR3 region is CASSKDGYTF. Here the CDR3 DNA reads TGTGCCAGCAGCAAGGACGGCTACACCTTC.

The chain joins TRBV19 to TRBJ2-2; D is tentatively TRBD1 or TRBD2 (5 bases each). The CDR3 sequence is 17 residues long. Germline assignment: CDR1 LNHDA and CDR2 SQIVND (reference sequence). V dropped 5 bases and J dropped 4 bases, with 20 bases sitting between them. Written as DNA, the CDR3 is TGTGCCAGTAGTCCTTCCGACAGCCTCGAGGGCACCGGGGAGCTGTTTTTT. Amino acid sequence: CASSPSDSLEGTGELFF.

This chain links TRBV3-1 (or the pseudogene TRBV3-2) with TRBJ1-1; TRBD1 agrees at 10 bases. The CDR3 loop spans 17 amino acids. Trimming cost V 0 bases and J 5 bases; bases outside gene matches: 9. The germline V gene encodes CDR1 LGHDT and CDR2 YNNKEL (reference sequence). CDR3 nucleotides: TGTGCCAGCAGCCAAGATCCGGGACAGGGGTGGGGGACTGAAGCTTTCTTT. This translates into CASSQDPGQGWGTEAFF.

The chain links TRBV5-1 to TRBJ2-4; TRBD1 matches 8 bases. The CDR3 loop spans 16 amino acids. The V and J ends lost 3 bases and 2 bases, in that order; junction bases with no gene match: 7. The germline CDR1 and CDR2 sequences are SGHRS and YFSETQ. CDR3 sequence (DNA): TGCGCCAGCAGCTCCCAGGGGGCCTTGACCAAAAACATTCAGTACTTC. Protein sequence: CASSSQGALTKNIQYF.

The chain employs TRBV5-4 and TRBJ2-2; D is perhaps TRBD1 (5 bases). Germline V gives CDR1 SGHNT, CDR2 YYREEE (reference sequence). The CDR3 runs to 16 residues. The ends were cut back, 0 bases at V and 6 bases at J, with 15 bases in the middle. DNA of the CDR3: TGTGCCAGCAGCTTGGCTTCCAGGGTTGACGCCGGGGAGCTGTTTTTT. Amino acid sequence: CASSLASRVDAGELFF.

V usage is TRBV19 and J usage is TRBJ1-1, with a possible D match to TRBD1 (5 bases). Germline CDR1 and CDR2: LNHDA and SQIVND (reference sequence). CDR3 size: 12 residues. V lost 7 bases and J 4 bases, leaving 10 bases between the germline ends. The CDR3 loop reads CASTSGGTEAFF. The DNA of the CDR3 is TGTGCCAGTACCTCGGGGGGCACTGAAGCTTTCTTT.

The chain couples TRBV18 to TRBJ1-3; tentative D call: TRBD1 (6 bases). CDR1 is KGHSH, CDR2 LQKENI, per germline. The V and J ends lost 6 bases and 0 bases respectively, with 15 bases between them. CDR3 length: 16 amino acids. CDR3 nucleotides: TGTGCCAGCTCGCATTCGACAGGCTACTCTGGAAACACCATATATTTT. Translating gives CASSHSTGYSGNTIYF.

V gene TRBV19 combines with J gene TRBJ2-4; tentative D call: TRBD1 (6 bases). This CDR3 has 16 residues. V lost 2 bases, J lost 2 bases, and 13 bases lay in between. From germline, CDR1 is LNHDA and CDR2 SQIVND (reference sequence). CDR3 in amino acids: CASSIRQGLTKNIQYF. Written as DNA, the CDR3 is TGTGCCAGTAGTATAAGGCAGGGGTTAACCAAAAACATTCAGTACTTC.

The chain is built from TRBV10-3 and TRBJ2-1, with 9 positions matching TRBD2. This CDR3 has 16 residues. V trimming: 1 base; J trimming: 6 bases; junction bases outside the gene matches: 7. Germline assignment: CDR1 ENHRY and CDR2 SYGVKD. CDR3 region: CAISEYAAGGLNEQFF. In DNA, the CDR3 is TGTGCCATCAGTGAGTACGCGGCGGGGGGGCTCAATGAGCAGTTCTTC.

The rearrangement uses TRBV7-9 and TRBJ1-2; a possible D gene is TRBD1 (6 bases). The ends were cut back, 5 bases at V and 4 bases at J, with 14 bases in the middle. CDR1 and CDR2 from the germline V gene are SEHNR and FQNEAQ (reference sequence). There are 14 residues in the CDR3. The CDR3 loop reads CASSMGTSPYGYTF. CDR3 nucleotides: TGTGCCAGCAGCATGGGGACATCACCCTATGGCTACACCTTC.

The chain has TRBV6-5 and TRBJ2-5; D call uncertain. In germline, CDR1 is MNHEY, CDR2 SVGAGI. V lost 8 bases and J lost 0, with 10 bases in between. The CDR3 covers 13 residues. The DNA of the CDR3 is TGTGCCAGCGCGGCGGAATACCAAGAGACCCAGTACTTC. It specifies CASAAEYQETQYF.

V and J are TRBV24-1 and TRBJ2-5; D assignment may be TRBD1 or TRBD2 (5 bases each). CDR3 length: 14 residues. Germline V CDR1 and CDR2: KGHDR, SFDVKD. V was shortened by 9 bases and J by 5 bases, with 18 bases between the two germline ends. The DNA of the CDR3 is TGTGCCACCGCGAGAGGGGTGCCTCGGGAGACCCAGTACTTC. Translated, it gives CATARGVPRETQYF.

The chain recombines TRBV24-1 with TRBJ2-7; no clear D. From germline, CDR1 is KGHDR and CDR2 SFDVKD. V dropped 7 bases and J dropped 1 base, with 4 bases sitting between them. This CDR3 region has 11 residues. CDR3 sequence (DNA): TGTGCCACCAGACAGTCCTACGAGCAGTACTTC. Translation gives CATRQSYEQYF.

The V and J genes are TRBV7-6 and TRBJ2-2, with 8 nucleotides matching TRBD1. V trimming: 1 base; J trimming: 3 bases; junction bases outside the gene matches: 4. In germline, CDR1 is SGHVS, CDR2 FNYEAQ. CDR3 size: 16 residues. CDR3 coding DNA: TGTGCCAGCAGCTTAGAAACAGGGGGATACACCGGGGAGCTGTTTTTT. Its protein is CASSLETGGYTGELFF.

The chain combines TRBV5-1 with TRBJ1-4, with D hard to call. The CDR3 consists of 12 residues. V lost 5 bases and J lost 5, with 7 bases in between. Germline V gene data show CDR1 as SGHRS and CDR2 as YFSETQ. CDR3 nucleotides: TGCGCCAGCAGGGGAGGCAATGAAAAACTGTTTTTT. This codes for CASRGGNEKLFF.

This chain links TRBV10-3 with TRBJ1-5, with D possibly being TRBD1 (5 bases). V lost 0 bases, J lost 7 bases, and 16 bases lay in between. The CDR3 is 16 residues long. Per the germline V gene, CDR1 is ENHRY and CDR2 is SYGVKD. The CDR3 is CAISESLGASYQPQHF. The DNA of the CDR3 is TGTGCCATCAGTGAGTCGCTCGGGGCGTCGTACCAGCCCCAGCATTTT.

CDR3 region: CAWSGTGIRAFF. CDR3 bases: TGTGCCTGGAGCGGGACAGGGATAAGGGCTTTCTTT. The V gene is TRBV30, the J gene TRBJ1-1, with TRBD1 matching 9 bases. The CDR3 is 12 residues long. Trimming took 3 bases from V and 11 from J; bases not matched to a gene: 7. Germline V gives CDR1 GTSNPN, CDR2 SVGIG (reference sequence). Complete variable domain (other parts from reference TRBV30 and TRBJ1-1): SQTIHQWPATLVQPVGSPLSLECTVEGTSNPNLYWYRQAAGRGLQLLFYSVGIGQISSEVPQNLSASRPQDRQFILSSKKLLLSDSGFYLCAWSGTGIRAFFGQGTRLTVV.

The V gene is TRBV6-5, the J gene TRBJ1-2, with no clear D. Germline lookup yields CDR1 MNHEY and CDR2 SVGAGI. V lost 6 bases and J 6 bases, leaving 20 bases between the germline ends. The CDR3 is 15 amino acids. For the CDR3, the DNA is TGTGCCAGCAGCCCCGCGGAGCACAGCTTAGATGGCTACACCTTC. Protein product: CASSPAEHSLDGYTF.

This chain connects TRBV18 to TRBJ1-1, with a weak D call TRBD1 (6 bases). V dropped 0 bases and J dropped 4 bases, with 6 bases sitting between them. The CDR3 is 13 residues long. The V gene's germline CDR1 is KGHSH and CDR2 LQKENI. The CDR3 DNA reads as TGTGCCAGCTCACCACCACAGGGCACTGAAGCTTTCTTT. Its protein is CASSPPQGTEAFF.

This chain connects TRBV6-1 to TRBJ2-7; no clear D gene. Between the trimmed V and J ends, which lost 1 base and 3 bases, there was a span of 10 bases. Looked up from germline, CDR1 is MNHNS and CDR2 is SASEGT. This CDR3 is built from 14 residues. CDR3 nucleotide sequence: TGTGCCAGCAGTGAAGTTAATTCAAACTACGAGCAGTACTTC. It codes for CASSEVNSNYEQYF.

V gene TRBV11-2 combines with J gene TRBJ1-1; D might be TRBD1 (6 bases). There are 12 residues in the CDR3. V lost 5 bases to trimming and J lost 7 bases, with 11 bases between them. The V gene's germline CDR1 is SGHAT and CDR2 FQNNGV. CDR3 DNA: TGTGCCAGCAGCCCCAACAGGGATGAAGCTTTCTTT. It encodes CASSPNRDEAFF.